This T cell receptor (beta chain) derives from a study of cytomegalovirus exposure and HLA in healthy donors (dated by TCRdb to between 2016 and 2019). The study in broad terms: An earlier analysis of approximately 640 of the donors reported about 250 Gb of sequence data and some 120 million unique TCR beta sequences from about 179 million T cells. An early release covering 550 to 700 HLA-typed donors comprised approximately 290 gigabases of sequencing data and 85 million to 100 million unique TCR sequences. The genetic ancestry cluster associated with self-reported Caucasian donors included over 65% of the roughly 410 genotyped donors. The study aimed to test whether signatures of past pathogen exposure could be identified by cataloging public T cell receptors. The T cell repertoires of some 700 subjects were profiled by immunosequencing and related to cytomegalovirus serostatus. Besides the first cohort of about 730 subjects, a separate validation cohort made up of over 95 different subjects was used. To predict cytomegalovirus infection status, the study brought together high-throughput TCR immunosequencing, statistical association of individual TCRs with disease status, and machine learning. To study patterns of TCR occurrence, a later analysis re-analyzed previously published TCR beta repertoires from 550 to 800 donors and added high-resolution HLA genotyping. The later analysis used no new phenotypic data to find candidate immune exposures, relying instead on TCR beta sequences and their occurrence across donors. An earlier analysis of 587 of the donors used high-throughput TCR beta sequencing to judge whether each TCR beta V gene segment behaved as functional or pseudogenic. Donor age, sex, ethnicity and CMV serostatus were compiled alongside the repertoire data. In a later genetic analysis, genome-wide SNP genotypes for 398 of the 666 donors were used, and that subset was treated as a discovery cohort. All discovery cohort repertoires had been generated using a single sequencing platform. HLA typing covered class I and class II loci at four-digit resolution. The number of donors typed differed by locus, with roughly 620-630 for A, B, C, DRB1 and DQB1, more than 500 for DQA1, about 610 for DPA1, and 472 for DPB1. Because of strong linkage in the cohort, five DR-DQ haplotypes were treated as single units for association and clustering. Among around 400 genotyped donors of the cohort, an average of about 240,000 unique TCR beta nucleotide sequences were sequenced per donor, roughly a sixth of them non-productive.

Findings and caveats that apply to the study as a whole: The classifier was reported to diagnose cytomegalovirus status with high specificity and sensitivity in both the original and validation cohorts. In the study, around 150 TCR beta chains were listed as associated with cytomegalovirus. A later analysis found that HLA-associated TCR beta chains were more clonally expanded and had lower generation probabilities than equally common non-associated chains. A cluster of highly shared sequence variants was judged likely to represent a technical artifact of the sequencing pipeline. A further reported finding was that TCR beta sequences accurately predicted the HLA-A and HLA-B alleles for most subjects in the first cohort. CMV serostatus was the only immune exposure information available for the cohort. According to a later analysis, TCR association rates differed among HLA loci, with DRB1 alleles showing the most associated TCRs and HLA-C alleles showing the fewest. Linkage disequilibrium might explain the correlated functional status among segregating V segments, but an unknown experimental factor could not be excluded. Because counts were too low, more than 15 rarely observed V segments, including chromosome 9 orphons, were left out of the earlier analysis of about 620 of the donors. Some IMGT-functional V segments, including TRBV6-2 and TRBV6-3, could not be told apart with the 87-base-pair reads, so those segments were excluded. A later genetic analysis associated a missense DCLRE1C variant with V-gene and J-gene trimming of TCR beta chains, and an independent cohort replicated the association. Because HLA typing was missing for some donors at each locus, association tests included only the typed subset. When HLA alleles, especially DR and DQ, strongly co-occurred, TCR associations were difficult to assign to individual alleles. In an earlier analysis of 587 of the donors, most TCR beta V segments appeared in productive rearrangements about 90% or about 30% of the time, broadly matching IMGT annotations. A few of the identified cytomegalovirus-associated TCR beta chains were confirmed in vitro to be specific for cytomegalovirus antigens. At a false discovery rate of 0.05, a later analysis linked some 17,000 TCR beta sequences to specific HLA alleles. In this cohort, only TCR beta chains were sequenced, and detectable features were limited by the absence of alpha or paired-chain data. The authors suggested that the approach could potentially be generalized to other disease states and immunological phenotypes. According to a later analysis, parvovirus B19, influenza, CMV and Epstein-Barr virus appeared linked to several top co-occurrence clusters. Roughly uniform sequencing depth across donors was assumed in presence/absence analyses, although this assumption may not hold. In a later analysis, most CMV-associated TCR beta chains were found to appear HLA-restricted, with HLA associations seemingly driven largely by CMV exposure. Most TCR sequences were observed very rarely across donors, whereas some public TCRs were present in many individuals. Compared with the 666-donor mean, donors in an Asian-associated ancestry cluster had fewer N-insertions in productive TCRs, according to a later genetic analysis.

Library prep was done by the immunoSEQ multiplex PCR assay. The multiplex PCR relied on a mix of 60 forward primers for TCR Vbeta segments and 13 reverse primers for TCR Jbeta segments. The CDR3 region of rearranged TCR beta genes was amplified from genomic DNA by a multiplex PCR assay. The Illumina HiSeq System was used to sequence the amplified TCR beta libraries as 87-base-pair reads. The study's processing was this. A later analysis counted tens of millions of unique TCR beta chains across the roughly 700 repertoires, and around 12 million of these chains were shared by at least two donors. Raw reads were error-corrected and collapsed into unique sequences with a nearest-neighbor algorithm that merged closely related sequences to remove PCR and sequencing errors. Alignment of CDR3 sequences to IMGT reference sequences was used to assign V, D and J gene segments. Each retained sequence needed at least a six-nucleotide match to both a V gene segment and a J gene segment. Rearrangements were classified as productive when the CDR3 lacked stop codons and remained in frame with V and J, and all other rearrangements were classified as non-productive. CDR3 was defined according to IMGT convention as the region running from the second conserved V-encoded cysteine to the conserved J-encoded phenylalanine. In an earlier analysis of around 640 of the donors, sequences lacking an unambiguous match to a single V gene segment were excluded. An earlier analysis of several hundred of the donors called V segments functional above 56.7% productive rearrangements and segregating when the between-donor standard deviation exceeded 5%. A statistical classification framework was built for diagnosing cytomegalovirus status from the catalog of TCR beta chain sequences. In a later analysis, TCR nucleotide sequences were compared against IMGT/GENE-DB human TR gene sequences so that V and J genes could be assigned. A later analysis assigned CDR3 sequences and most-parsimonious VDJ recombination scenarios with the TCRdist pipeline. In a later analysis, each TCR beta chain was defined by its CDR3 amino acid sequence together with its V-gene family, and reads lacking a unique V-gene family were excluded. As a way to deal with suspected cross-contamination and a sequencing artifact, a later analysis dropped 500 to 700 nucleotide sequences that were highly shared and had low generation probability. In a later analysis, a clonal expansion index for each public chain was calculated from normalized within-repertoire ranks of inferred template counts. In a later analysis, generation probabilities were computed with a VDJ recombination model fitted to out-of-frame rearrangements, and the resulting probabilities were checked against IGoR. In a later analysis, hypergeometric tests were used to score TCR-TCR, TCR-HLA and TCR-CMV co-occurrence, with a repertoire-size bias correction applied to TCR pairs. False discovery rates were estimated in a later analysis by permuting HLA or CMV assignments 20 times. In a later analysis, co-occurring TCRs were grouped with DBSCAN, and TCRdist sequence similarity was added when clustering was performed within HLA-allele-positive subsets. Repertoires with fewer than 30,000 or more than 120,000 public chains were left out of co-occurrence clustering, as were five repertoires with anomalous nucleotide sharing. TCRdb mirrors the immuneACCESS table, restricted to in-frame sequences. Some clones are absent from its copies; in checked studies, under half trace to an unresolved V gene, and the reason for the others is unknown. Clonal size and the V and J genes are those of that table, whereas D and trimming came from the DNA. Within this sample are approximately 76,000 clones, with 79% of them counted one time only. The top ten clonotypes cover more than 2% of the sample.

In total, fewer than 750 healthy bone marrow donors made up the cohort. At the time of sampling, every cohort member was nominally healthy, though immune exposures that went unrecorded were likely present. The donor tested CMV seronegative, placing the donor among the approximately 400 seronegative members of the cohort. Every donor gave a peripheral blood sample, and the peripheral blood mononuclear cells from that sample were used for TCR beta sequencing. Genomic DNA extraction from the blood cell samples was performed with the Qiagen DNeasy Blood Extraction Kit. Comments on this clone: Its recognized antigen is unknown. There are no base qualities to consult, and no much larger clone falls within one base. The identical CDR3 is also encoded by other nucleotide sequences in the sample.

Germline trimming amounts to 3 bases on V and 6 bases on J, with 5 as the count of junction bases outside the gene matches. Inclusive of the bounding cysteine and phenylalanine, the CDR3 is 13 residues long. Only the CDR3 DNA stays, 39 bases, in frame from base 1. The germline V gene supplies CDR1 SGDLS and CDR2 YYNGEE. Material for sequencing was PBMCs. This clonotype originated in a man under 40 in good health and CMV-seronegative. In this chain, TRBV9 is recombined with TRBJ2-7; TRBD2 fits 8 bases in the junction. The sequence in DNA is TGTGCCAGCAGCGCCGGGGGGGCCAGCGAGCAGTACTTC. It is translated as CASSAGGASEQYF.